This entry lists 3 T cell receptor beta chains sequenced from one sample in a study of blood T cells in healthy people across ages. Then a second PCR, running roughly 7 to 11 cycles, was carried out with a sample-barcoded 5' primer and a J-beta primer mix. A single record per CDR3 protein comes from TCRdb applying MiXCR to the 5' RACE reads. The table includes 1 million or so distinct CDR3 sequences, 45% detected once. Sample: blood. The receptors here all came from a woman in her fifties or sixties in good health.

This clonotype has a count of ten or more. The chain combines TRBV27 with TRBJ1-3; D is unclear. The V gene's germline CDR1 is MNHEY and CDR2 SMNVEV (reference sequence). The CDR3 extends over 15 amino acids. V was cut by 4 bases and J by 6 bases, with 16 bases left in between. The CDR3 region has the DNA TGTGCCAGCAGTTATGGACCCACGAGGGTAAACACCATATATTTT. Protein: CASSYGPTRVNTIYF.

Here the CDR3 DNA reads TGTGCCAGCAGGGACAGGGGTAGCACAGATACGCAGTATTTT. Its translation is CASRDRGSTDTQYF. The gene calls are TRBV6-1 and TRBJ2-3, with 9 bases matching TRBD1. The V and J ends lost 6 bases and 0 bases, in that order; junction bases with no gene match: 1. Germline V lookup: CDR1 MNHNS, CDR2 SASEGT. This CDR3 spans 14 amino acids.

V is TRBV28 and J is TRBJ1-5; 7 nucleotides align to TRBD1. The V segment lost 5 bases and the J segment 0 bases; nucleotides outside the gene matches: 10. This CDR3 has 17 residues. The germline V gene has CDR1 MDHEN and CDR2 SYDVKM. The CDR3 sequence: CASSPSSGGSSNQPQHF. CDR3 in DNA: TGTGCCAGCAGTCCGTCCTCAGGGGGGAGTAGCAATCAGCCCCAGCATTTT.